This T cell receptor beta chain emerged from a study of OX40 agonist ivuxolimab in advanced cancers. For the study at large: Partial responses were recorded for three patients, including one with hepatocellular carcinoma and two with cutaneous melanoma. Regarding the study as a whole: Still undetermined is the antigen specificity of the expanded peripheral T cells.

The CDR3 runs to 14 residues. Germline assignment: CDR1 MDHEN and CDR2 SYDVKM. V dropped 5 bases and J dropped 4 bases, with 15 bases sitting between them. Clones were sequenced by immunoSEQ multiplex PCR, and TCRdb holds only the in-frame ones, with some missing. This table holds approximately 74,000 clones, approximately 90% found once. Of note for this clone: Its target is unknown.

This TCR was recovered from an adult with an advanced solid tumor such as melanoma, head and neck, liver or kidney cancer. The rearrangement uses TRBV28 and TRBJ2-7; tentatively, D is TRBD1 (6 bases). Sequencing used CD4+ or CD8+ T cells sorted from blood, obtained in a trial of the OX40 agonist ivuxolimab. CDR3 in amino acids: CASSDPGQRYEQYF. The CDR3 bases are TGTGCCAGCAGTGACCCCGGACAGAGATACGAGCAGTACTTC.